These 21 T cell receptor beta chains came from one sample sequenced in a study of regulatory T cells in long-lasting Graves disease. Time point reported: persistent/refractory GD, antithyroid drugs over 5 years with positive TRAb. The TCR library was made from RNA extracted from PBMCs. Arm-PCR with iRepertoire HTBI primers amplified the CDR3 regions for these TCR beta libraries. TCRdb re-called the multiplex PCR reads with MiXCR, one entry per CDR3 protein. The sample consists of approximately 470,000 distinct CDR3 sequences, less than 25% of them appearing once. Sequenced here: peripheral blood mononuclear cells (PBMCs), sampled when the disease was refractory, from a patient treated with antithyroid drugs. Source of these receptors: a female donor with Graves disease.

There are many counts of this clonotype. The chain employs TRBV28 and TRBJ1-1, with D unresolved. Germline V gene sequence: CDR1 MDHEN, CDR2 SYDVKM. V was clipped by 5 bases and J by 6 bases, with 7 bases between them. CDR3 size: 11 residues. In DNA, the CDR3 is TGTGCCAGCAGTCCCGGGTCTGAAGCTTTCTTT. This codes for CASSPGSEAFF.

This clonotype was observed many times. V and J are TRBV27 and TRBJ2-7, with D unclear. The CDR3 sequence is 13 residues long. Germline CDR1 reads MNHEY; CDR2 reads SMNVEV (reference sequence). The V end was cut by 4 bases, the J end by 5 bases, with 12 bases between. CDR3 residues: CASSSVRTHEQYF. CDR3 in DNA: TGTGCCAGCAGTTCGGTTAGAACCCACGAGCAGTACTTC.

This clonotype was observed a handful of times. The chain is built from TRBV28 and TRBJ2-2; 9 nucleotides agree with TRBD2. The J segment lost 3 bases and the V segment lost 4 bases, leaving 12 bases of the junction unmatched. Germline V gene data show CDR1 as MDHEN and CDR2 as SYDVKM. The CDR3 consists of 18 residues. CDR3 in amino acids: CASSSARGGRADTGELFF. CDR3 sequence (DNA): TGTGCCAGCAGTTCCGCCCGCGGCGGGAGGGCCGACACCGGGGAGCTGTTTTTT.

This clonotype was detected only a few times. J is TRBJ2-7 and V is TRBV5-1; 8 bases agree with TRBD1. This CDR3 is 15 amino acids long. Germline CDR1 SGHRS, CDR2 YFSETQ. The V and J ends lost 4 bases and 4 bases, in that order; junction bases with no gene match: 10. CDR3: CASSIGAGGTYEQYF. The DNA of the CDR3 is TGCGCCAGCAGCATTGGGGCAGGGGGCACGTACGAGCAGTACTTC.

In regard to this clonotype: A clone one base away is much larger, so this may be a read error. The V gene is TRBV6-1, the J gene TRBJ2-5; D may be TRBD2 (7 bases). This CDR3 is 13 amino acids long. V was trimmed by 4 bases and J by 7 bases, leaving 13 bases between them. The V gene's germline CDR1 is MNHNS and CDR2 SASEGT. CDR3 amino acids: CASSVMGGGTQYF. As DNA, the CDR3 is TGTGCCAGCAGTGTCATGGGAGGGGGGACCCAGTACTTC.

The rearrangement uses TRBV7-2 and TRBJ2-7; 8 nucleotides match TRBD2. With 6 bases clipped from V and 3 bases from J, the junction kept 10 bases outside the gene matches. The CDR3 consists of 15 residues. The germline V gene encodes CDR1 SGHTA and CDR2 FQGNSA. CDR3 sequence: CASRPKGTSNYEQYF. Here the CDR3 DNA reads TGTGCCAGCAGGCCAAAGGGGACTAGTAACTACGAGCAGTACTTC.

This clonotype was counted many times. This chain connects TRBV2 to TRBJ1-4, with D hard to call. CDR3 size: 14 residues. Per the germline V gene, CDR1 is SNHLY and CDR2 is FYNNEI. Trimming stripped 4 bases from V and 7 bases from J, with 13 bases between. Here the CDR3 DNA reads TGTGCCAGCAGTGCCGAGAGGTTCAGTGAAAAACTGTTTTTT. Translating gives CASSAERFSEKLFF.

This clonotype came up a few times. V usage is TRBV19 and J usage is TRBJ1-5, with 7 bases that match TRBD1. Germline CDR1 reads LNHDA; CDR2 reads SQIVND (reference sequence). V dropped 1 base and J dropped 3; count of bases not matched to a gene: 9. This CDR3 has 17 amino acids. In nucleotides, the CDR3 is TGTGCCAGTAGTATAGTGAGGGGGCAGGGCCCCAATCAGCCCCAGCATTTT. Its protein is CASSIVRGQGPNQPQHF.

The J gene is TRBJ1-4, the V gene TRBV4-2, with a weak D call TRBD1 (6 bases). V lost 0 bases, J lost 7 bases, and 21 bases lay in between. The CDR3 has 18 amino acids. Germline-derived CDR1 and CDR2 are LGHNA and YNFKEQ. This CDR3 reads CASSQDHMGGPVSEKLFF. In nucleotides, the CDR3 is TGTGCCAGCAGCCAAGATCATATGGGGGGCCCCGTTAGTGAAAAACTGTTTTTT.

This clonotype was seen ten or more times. The V gene is TRBV28, the J gene TRBJ2-7, with 12 bases fitting TRBD1. CDR1 and CDR2 (germline): MDHEN, SYDVKM. Trimming took 1 base from V and 4 from J; bases not matched to a gene: 2. The CDR3 consists of 15 residues. CDR3 sequence: CASSLLGQGAYEQYF. CDR3 coding DNA: TGTGCCAGCAGTTTATTGGGACAGGGGGCGTACGAGCAGTACTTC.

This clonotype was seen only a few times. V gene TRBV6-1 combines with J gene TRBJ2-1, with TRBD2 matching over 9 bases. J was trimmed by 11 bases and V by 5 bases; bases with no gene match: 1. The CDR3 is made up of 11 amino acids. Germline V gene lookup returns CDR1 MNHNS and CDR2 SASEGT. This CDR3 is CASSLAGKQFF. The CDR3 region has the DNA TGTGCCAGCAGTCTAGCGGGAAAGCAGTTCTTC.

With respect to this clonotype: This may come from a read error, since a much larger clone is one base off. This chain links TRBV28 with TRBJ2-2; perhaps TRBD2 as D (6 bases). The CDR3 covers 15 residues. CDR1 is MDHEN, CDR2 SYDVKM, per germline. V lost 4 bases, J lost 4 bases, and 13 bases lay in between. CDR3 in amino acids: CASSSFVGGTGELFF. The CDR3, as DNA: TGTGCCAGCAGTTCTTTCGTGGGGGGCACCGGGGAGCTGTTTTTT.

This clonotype was observed many times. The rearrangement joins TRBV7-2 to TRBJ2-7; 9 bases are a match to TRBD2. The CDR3 runs 15 residues. Per germline, CDR1 SGHTA and CDR2 FQGNSA. V gave up 5 bases and J gave up 6 bases; unmatched junction bases: 11. CDR3 loop: CASSRGREGYSEQYF. The CDR3 coding sequence is TGTGCCAGCAGCCGCGGGCGGGAGGGATACTCCGAGCAGTACTTC. Full variable domain (remainder filled in from reference TRBV7-2 and TRBJ2-7): GAGVSQSPSNKVTEKGKDVELRCDPISGHTALYWYRQSLGQGLEFLIYFQGNSAPDKSGLPSDRFSAERTGGSVSTLTIQRTQQEDSAVYLCASSRGREGYSEQYFGPGTRLTVT.

This clonotype was found a few times. The genes are TRBV7-2 and TRBJ2-5; D gene unclear. Germline lookup yields CDR1 SGHTA and CDR2 FQGNSA. CDR3 length: 13 amino acids. Deletions cut 3 bases from V and 2 bases from J, with 7 bases between. The CDR3 DNA reads as TGTGCCAGCAGCTTGTGGGATCAAGAGACCCAGTACTTC. It encodes CASSLWDQETQYF.

This clonotype was observed at least ten times. This chain links TRBV15 with TRBJ1-4; D may be TRBD1 (5 bases). Germline V gene sequence: CDR1 LNHNV, CDR2 YYDKDF (reference sequence). Trimming took 1 base from V and 4 from J, leaving 16 bases between them. CDR3 length: 17 residues. The CDR3 DNA sequence: TGTGCCACCAGCAGAGGGAAGGTGGGACCGATTAATGAAAAACTGTTTTTT. This translates into CATSRGKVGPINEKLFF.

Concerning this clonotype itself: A single base separates this from a much larger clone, so it may be a read error. CDR3 loop: CASSPLLAGNTGEPFF. The CDR3 nucleotides are TGTGCCAGCTCACCACTCCTAGCGGGGAACACCGGGGAGCCGTTTTTT. The chain recombines TRBV18 with TRBJ2-2; 9 bases fit TRBD2. Germline V lookup: CDR1 KGHSH, CDR2 LQKENI. The CDR3 is 16 amino acids.

This clonotype was recorded at least ten times. The chain links TRBV6-2 or TRBV6-3 to TRBJ1-2, with unresolved D. The CDR3 totals 14 residues. The germline V gene has CDR1 MNHEY and CDR2 SVGEGT. V lost 0 bases to trimming and J lost 5 bases, with 10 bases between them. This CDR3 reads CASSYSMAHYGYTF. CDR3 sequence (DNA): TGTGCCAGCAGTTACTCGATGGCCCATTATGGCTACACCTTC.

In regard to this clonotype: One end of the junction does not line up with germline, which may come from a read error. The chain recombines TRBV27 with TRBJ2-7, with TRBD2 identical over 7 bases. The CDR3 has 11 residues. Per germline, CDR1 MNHEY and CDR2 SMNVEV (reference sequence). The CDR3 here is CVSRDYYEQYF. Here the CDR3 DNA reads TGTGTCAGCCGGGACTACTACGAGCAGTACTTC.

This clonotype was seen many times. The chain recombines TRBV7-2 with TRBJ1-1; the D is unclear. Germline values: CDR1 SGHTA, CDR2 FQGNSA. CDR3 length: 15 residues. The V gene lost 5 bases and the J gene lost 0 bases, with 13 bases spanning the gap. The CDR3 here is CASSQDGAMNTEAFF. CDR3 in DNA: TGTGCCAGCAGCCAAGATGGAGCCATGAACACTGAAGCTTTCTTT. Looking up the rest from reference TRBV7-2 and TRBJ1-1 gives the full variable domain: GAGVSQSPSNKVTEKGKDVELRCDPISGHTALYWYRQSLGQGLEFLIYFQGNSAPDKSGLPSDRFSAERTGGSVSTLTIQRTQQEDSAVYLCASSQDGAMNTEAFFGQGTRLTVV.

Comments on this clonotype: One end of the junction is discordant with germline, which a read error may explain. The chain links TRBV7-9 to TRBJ1-1, with D perhaps TRBD1 (6 bases). This CDR3 has 13 residues. Germline CDR1 reads SEHNR; CDR2 reads FQNEAQ (reference sequence). DNA for the CDR3: TGTGCCAGCATACAGGGTGGTGGCACTGAAGTTTTCTTT. Protein sequence: CASIQGGGTEVFF.

This clonotype was detected only a few times. The chain carries TRBV2 and TRBJ2-1, with D unresolved. CDR1 is SNHLY and CDR2 is FYNNEI in the germline V gene. The CDR3 totals 16 residues. The V gene lost 2 bases and the J gene lost 0 bases, with 11 bases spanning the gap. This chain's CDR3 is CASSEINLSSYNEQFF. The CDR3 DNA reads as TGTGCCAGCAGTGAAATCAATCTGAGCTCCTACAATGAGCAGTTCTTC.